This record looks at one T cell receptor beta chain sequence and its context. The data were produced by immunoSEQ multiplex PCR, yet TCRdb's version contains in-frame clones alone and is incomplete. The sample includes roughly 200,000 clones, about 90% of them seen just once. The record originates from a study of control samples from healthy donors and cancer patients. Trimming removed 5 bases from V and 2 bases from J, with 9 bases in between. Germline CDR1 LNHDA, CDR2 SQIVND (reference sequence). This CDR3 has 13 residues. The chain has TRBV19 and TRBJ1-1; no definite D call. The sequencing input was blood. The TCR comes from a man between 25 and 39 years old in good health. The CDR3 loop is CASSSGGNTEAFF. CDR3 bases: TGTGCCAGTAGTTCCGGAGGAAACACTGAAGCTTTCTTT.